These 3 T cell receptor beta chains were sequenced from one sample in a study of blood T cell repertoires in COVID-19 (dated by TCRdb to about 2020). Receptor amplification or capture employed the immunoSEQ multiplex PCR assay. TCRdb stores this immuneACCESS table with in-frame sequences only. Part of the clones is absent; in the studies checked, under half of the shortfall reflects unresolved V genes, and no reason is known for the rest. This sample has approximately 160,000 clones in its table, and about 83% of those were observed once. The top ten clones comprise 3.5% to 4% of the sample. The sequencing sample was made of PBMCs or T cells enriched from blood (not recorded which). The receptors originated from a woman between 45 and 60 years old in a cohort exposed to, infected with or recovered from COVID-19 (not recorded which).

CDR3 amino acids: CATMEQAYTEAFF. The CDR3 bases are TGTGCCACCATGGAACAGGCATACACTGAAGCTTTCTTT. The chain couples TRBV21-1 to TRBJ1-1; the table calls TRBD1, which could not be checked here. TRBV21-1 is labeled a pseudogene. The CDR3 length is 13 residues.

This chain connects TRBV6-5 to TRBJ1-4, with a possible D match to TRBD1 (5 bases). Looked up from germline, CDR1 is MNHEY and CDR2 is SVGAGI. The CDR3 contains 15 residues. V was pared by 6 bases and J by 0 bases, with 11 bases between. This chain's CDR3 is CASSQTDATNEKLFF. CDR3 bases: TGTGCCAGCAGCCAGACAGATGCAACTAATGAAAAACTGTTTTTT.

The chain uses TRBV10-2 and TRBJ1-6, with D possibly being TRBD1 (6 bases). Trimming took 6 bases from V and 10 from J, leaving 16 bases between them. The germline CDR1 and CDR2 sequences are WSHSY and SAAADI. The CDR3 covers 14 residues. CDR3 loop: CASRGGAVRSPLHF. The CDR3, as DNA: TGCGCCAGCAGGGGGGGGGCTGTTAGGTCACCCCTCCACTTT.